This TCR beta chain was recovered during a study of shared clonotypes between healthy human individuals. Findings and limits, study-wide: Depth of sequencing was expected to influence donor clonotype sharing. Naive CD4 clonotypes were shared across a few donors at about 5%.

The study ran the assay at deep level. Only in-frame clones appear in the TCRdb table, and some are missing; sequencing was by immunoSEQ multiplex PCR. This table has roughly 2.5 million clones, around nine tenths appearing once. After removal of 1 base from V and 8 bases from J, the junction contained 3 bases not matched to a gene. The CDR3 loop spans 14 amino acids. CDR1 is SGDLS and CDR2 is YYNGEE in the germline V gene. In regard to this clone: The antigen is not known.

All participating donors were Caucasian adults from Nashville, Tennessee. V and J are TRBV9 and TRBJ2-1, with 10 bases aligning to TRBD2. Sequencing was performed on naive CD4+ T cells sorted from blood. Subset reported: CD45RA+ positively selected. The sequence was collected from a man between 18 and 35 years old in good health. This CDR3 is CASSVTSGNYEQFF. CDR3 DNA sequence: TGTGCCAGCAGCGTAACTAGCGGGAACTATGAGCAGTTCTTC.